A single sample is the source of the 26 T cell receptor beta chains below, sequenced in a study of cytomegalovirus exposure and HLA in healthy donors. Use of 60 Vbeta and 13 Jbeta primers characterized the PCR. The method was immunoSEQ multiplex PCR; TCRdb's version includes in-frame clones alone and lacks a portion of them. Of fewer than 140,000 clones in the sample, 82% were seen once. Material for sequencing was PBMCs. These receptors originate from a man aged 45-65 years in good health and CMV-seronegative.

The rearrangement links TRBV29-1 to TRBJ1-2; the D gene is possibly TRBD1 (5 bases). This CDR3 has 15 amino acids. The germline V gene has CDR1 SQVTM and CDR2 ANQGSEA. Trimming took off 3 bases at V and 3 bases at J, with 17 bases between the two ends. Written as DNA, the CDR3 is TGCAGCGTTGACTTTGCGGGACGGCCGCACTATGGCTACACCTTC. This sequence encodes CSVDFAGRPHYGYTF.

The CDR3 sequence: CAWSSGQGSTEAFF. CDR3 nucleotides: TGTGCCTGGAGTTCGGGACAGGGTAGCACTGAAGCTTTCTTT. The chain links TRBV30 to TRBJ1-1; 9 bases are a match to TRBD1. Germline V gene lookup returns CDR1 GTSNPN and CDR2 SVGIG (reference sequence). J was trimmed by 4 bases and V by 2 bases; bases with no gene match: 5. This CDR3 is built from 14 residues.

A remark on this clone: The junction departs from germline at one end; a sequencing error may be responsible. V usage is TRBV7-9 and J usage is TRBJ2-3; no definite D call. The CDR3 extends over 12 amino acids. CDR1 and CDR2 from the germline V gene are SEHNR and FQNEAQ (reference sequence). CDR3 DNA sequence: TGTTCCAGCAGCATCTCCACAGATACGCAGTATTTT. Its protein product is CSSSISTDTQYF. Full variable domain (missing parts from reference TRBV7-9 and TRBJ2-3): DTGVSQNPRHKITKRGQNVTFRCDPISEHNRLYWYRQTLGQGPEFLTYFQNEAQLEKSRLLSDRFSAERPKGSFSTLEIQRTEQGDSAMYLCSSSISTDTQYFGPGTRLTVL.

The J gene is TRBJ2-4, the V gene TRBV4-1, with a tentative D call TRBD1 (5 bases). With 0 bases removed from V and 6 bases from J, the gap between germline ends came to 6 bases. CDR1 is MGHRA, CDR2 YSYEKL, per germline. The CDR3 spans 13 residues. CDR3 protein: CASSQDQGNIQYF. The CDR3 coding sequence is TGCGCCAGCAGCCAAGATCAGGGAAACATTCAGTACTTC.

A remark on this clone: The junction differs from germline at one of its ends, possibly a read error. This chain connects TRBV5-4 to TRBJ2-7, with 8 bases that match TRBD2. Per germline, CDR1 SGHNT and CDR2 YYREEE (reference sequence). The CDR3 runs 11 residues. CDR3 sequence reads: CASSSSGRAHF. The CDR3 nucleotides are TGTGCCAGCAGTTCTAGCGGGCGGGCCCACTTC.

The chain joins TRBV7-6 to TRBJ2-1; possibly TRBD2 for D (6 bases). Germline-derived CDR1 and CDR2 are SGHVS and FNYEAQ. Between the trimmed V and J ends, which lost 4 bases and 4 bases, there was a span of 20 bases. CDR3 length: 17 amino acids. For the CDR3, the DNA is TGTGCCAGCAGCTCCTTCCGGGACTTCCGACCATACAATGAGCAGTTCTTC. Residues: CASSSFRDFRPYNEQFF.

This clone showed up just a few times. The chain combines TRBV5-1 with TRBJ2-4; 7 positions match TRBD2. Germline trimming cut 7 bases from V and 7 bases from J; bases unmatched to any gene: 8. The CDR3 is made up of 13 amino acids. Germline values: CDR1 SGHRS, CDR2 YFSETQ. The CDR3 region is CASPGQGGNIQYF. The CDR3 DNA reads TGCGCCAGCCCGGGGCAGGGAGGGAACATTCAGTACTTC. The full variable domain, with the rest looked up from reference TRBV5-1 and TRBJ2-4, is KAGVTQTPRYLIKTRGQQVTLSCSPISGHRSVSWYQQTPGQGLQFLFEYFSETQRNKGNFPGRFSGRQFSNSRSEMNVSTLELGDSALYLCASPGQGGNIQYFGAGTRLSVL.

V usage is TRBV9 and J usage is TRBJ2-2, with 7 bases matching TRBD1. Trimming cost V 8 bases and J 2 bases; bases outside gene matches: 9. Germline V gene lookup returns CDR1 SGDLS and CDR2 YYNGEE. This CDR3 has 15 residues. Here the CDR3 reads CASRRDRSNTGELFF. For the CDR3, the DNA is TGTGCCAGTCGCCGGGACAGAAGTAACACCGGGGAGCTGTTTTTT. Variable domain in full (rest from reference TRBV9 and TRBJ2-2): DSGVTQTPKHLITATGQRVTLRCSPRSGDLSVYWYQQSLDQGLQFLIQYYNGEERAKGNILERFSAQQFPDLHSELNLSSLELGDSALYFCASRRDRSNTGELFFGEGSRLTVL.

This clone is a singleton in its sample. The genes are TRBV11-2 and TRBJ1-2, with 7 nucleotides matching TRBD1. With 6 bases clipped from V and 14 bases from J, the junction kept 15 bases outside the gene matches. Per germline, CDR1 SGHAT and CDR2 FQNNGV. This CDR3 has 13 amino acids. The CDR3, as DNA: TGTGCCAGCAGTCCGGACAGGCGGGCCTCGGGGACCTTC. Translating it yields CASSPDRRASGTF.

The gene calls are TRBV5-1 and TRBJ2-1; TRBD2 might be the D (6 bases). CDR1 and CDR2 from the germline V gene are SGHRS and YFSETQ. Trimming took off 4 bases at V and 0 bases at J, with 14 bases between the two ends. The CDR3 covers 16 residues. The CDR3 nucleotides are TGCGCCAGCAGCCCCGAGGAGGGAAGCTCCTACAATGAGCAGTTCTTC. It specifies CASSPEEGSSYNEQFF.

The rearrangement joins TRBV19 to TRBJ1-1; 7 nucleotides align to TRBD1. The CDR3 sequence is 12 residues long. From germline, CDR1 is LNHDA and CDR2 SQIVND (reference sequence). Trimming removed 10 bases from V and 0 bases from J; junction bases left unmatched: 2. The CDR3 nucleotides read TGTGCCACCGGACAGGTGAACACTGAAGCTTTCTTT. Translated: CATGQVNTEAFF.

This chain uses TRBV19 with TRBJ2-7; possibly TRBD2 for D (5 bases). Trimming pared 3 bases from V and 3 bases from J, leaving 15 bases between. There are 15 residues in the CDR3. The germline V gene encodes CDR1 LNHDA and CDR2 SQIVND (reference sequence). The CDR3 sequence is CASSMAASGNYEQYF. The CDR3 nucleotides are TGTGCCAGTAGTATGGCGGCCTCGGGAAACTACGAGCAGTACTTC.

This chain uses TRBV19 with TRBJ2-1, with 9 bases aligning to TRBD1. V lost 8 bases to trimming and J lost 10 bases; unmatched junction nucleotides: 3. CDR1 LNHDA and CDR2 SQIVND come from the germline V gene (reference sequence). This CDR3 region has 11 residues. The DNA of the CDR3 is TGTGCCAGTGACAGGGGGTACGAGCAGTTCTTC. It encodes CASDRGYEQFF.

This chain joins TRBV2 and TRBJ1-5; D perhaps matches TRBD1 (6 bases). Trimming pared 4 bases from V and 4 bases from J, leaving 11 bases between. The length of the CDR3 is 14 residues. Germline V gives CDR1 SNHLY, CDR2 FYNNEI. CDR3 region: CASSGGGGNQPQHF. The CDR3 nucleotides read TGTGCCAGCAGTGGAGGGGGTGGGAATCAGCCCCAGCATTTT.

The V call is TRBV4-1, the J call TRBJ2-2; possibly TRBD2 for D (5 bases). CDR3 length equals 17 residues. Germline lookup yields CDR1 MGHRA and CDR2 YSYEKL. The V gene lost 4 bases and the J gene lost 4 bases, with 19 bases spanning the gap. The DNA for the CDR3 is TGCGCCAGCAGCCGACCTACTAGACCGGAGGTCACCGGGGAGCTGTTTTTT. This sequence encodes CASSRPTRPEVTGELFF.

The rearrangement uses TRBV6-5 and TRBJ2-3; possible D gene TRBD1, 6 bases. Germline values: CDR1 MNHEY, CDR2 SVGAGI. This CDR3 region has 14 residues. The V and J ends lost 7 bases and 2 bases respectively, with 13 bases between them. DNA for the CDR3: TGTGCCAGCACCGACGGACAGTACACAGATACGCAGTATTTT. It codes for CASTDGQYTDTQYF.

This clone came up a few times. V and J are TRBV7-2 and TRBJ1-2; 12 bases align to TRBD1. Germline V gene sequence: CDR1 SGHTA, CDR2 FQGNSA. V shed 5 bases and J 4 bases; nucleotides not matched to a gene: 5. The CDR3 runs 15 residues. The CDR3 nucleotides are TGTGCCAGCAGCCTGGGGACAGGGGGCATCTATGGCTACACCTTC. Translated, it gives CASSLGTGGIYGYTF.

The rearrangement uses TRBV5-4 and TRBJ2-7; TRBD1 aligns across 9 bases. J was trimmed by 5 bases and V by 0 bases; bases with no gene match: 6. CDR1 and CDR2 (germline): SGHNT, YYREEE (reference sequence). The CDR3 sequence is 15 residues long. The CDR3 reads CASSLVGTGLHEQYV. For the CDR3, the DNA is TGTGCCAGCAGCTTGGTCGGGACAGGGTTGCACGAGCAGTACGTC.

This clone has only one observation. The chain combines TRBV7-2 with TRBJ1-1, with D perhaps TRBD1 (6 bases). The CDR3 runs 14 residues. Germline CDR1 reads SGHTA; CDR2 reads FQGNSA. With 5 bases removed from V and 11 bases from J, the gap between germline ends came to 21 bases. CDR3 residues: CASSPRGGELRAFF. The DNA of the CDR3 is TGTGCCAGCAGCCCTAGAGGGGGGGAACTACGGGCTTTCTTT.

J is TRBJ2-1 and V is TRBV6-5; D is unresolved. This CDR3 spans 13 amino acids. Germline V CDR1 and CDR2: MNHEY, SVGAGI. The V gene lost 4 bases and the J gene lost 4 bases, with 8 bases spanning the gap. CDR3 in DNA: TGTGCCAGCAGTTTGACTGTATACAATGAGCAGTTCTTC. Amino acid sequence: CASSLTVYNEQFF.

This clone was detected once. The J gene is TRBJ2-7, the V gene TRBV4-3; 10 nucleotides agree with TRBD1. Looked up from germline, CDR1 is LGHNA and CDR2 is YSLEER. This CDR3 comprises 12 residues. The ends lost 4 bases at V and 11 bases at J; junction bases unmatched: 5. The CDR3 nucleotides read TGCGCCAGCAGCCTAGACAGGGGGCGAAAGTACTTC. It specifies CASSLDRGRKYF.

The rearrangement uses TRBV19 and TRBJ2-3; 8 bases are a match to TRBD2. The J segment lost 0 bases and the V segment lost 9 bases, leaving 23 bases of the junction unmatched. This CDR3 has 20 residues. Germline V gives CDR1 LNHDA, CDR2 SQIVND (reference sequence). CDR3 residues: CASRPAYWGGVAGSTDTQYF. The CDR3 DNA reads TGTGCCAGCCGGCCTGCCTATTGGGGGGGGGTAGCGGGGAGCACAGATACGCAGTATTTT.

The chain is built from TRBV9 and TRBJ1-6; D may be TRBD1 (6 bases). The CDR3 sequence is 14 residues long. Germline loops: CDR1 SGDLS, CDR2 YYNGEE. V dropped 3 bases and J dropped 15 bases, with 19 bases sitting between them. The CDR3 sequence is CASSALADGQLLHF. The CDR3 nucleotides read TGTGCCAGCAGCGCCCTCGCGGATGGACAGCTCCTCCACTTT.

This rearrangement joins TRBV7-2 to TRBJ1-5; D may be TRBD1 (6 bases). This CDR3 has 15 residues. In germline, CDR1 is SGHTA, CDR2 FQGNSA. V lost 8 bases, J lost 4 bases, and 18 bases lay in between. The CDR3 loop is CASVLGGGRNQPQHF. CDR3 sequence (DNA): TGTGCCAGCGTCCTAGGGGGAGGGCGAAATCAGCCCCAGCATTTT.

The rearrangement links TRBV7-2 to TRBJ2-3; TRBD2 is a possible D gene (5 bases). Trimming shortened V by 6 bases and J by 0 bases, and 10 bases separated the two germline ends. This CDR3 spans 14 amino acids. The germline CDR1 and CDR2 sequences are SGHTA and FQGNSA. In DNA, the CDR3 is TGTGCCAGCAGTTCCGTAGCGAGCACAGATACGCAGTATTTT. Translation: CASSSVASTDTQYF.

The CDR3 sequence: CASSLFRQVSNTEAFF. The CDR3 DNA reads as TGTGCCAGCAGCCTTTTCAGGCAAGTCTCGAACACTGAAGCTTTCTTT. The chain links TRBV14 to TRBJ1-1; D remains ambiguous. V lost 4 bases, J lost 1 base, and 16 bases lay in between. The CDR3 runs 16 residues. Per germline, CDR1 SGHDN and CDR2 FVKESK.